The 28 T cell receptor beta chains below were found in one sample sequenced in a study of cytomegalovirus exposure and HLA in healthy donors. Researchers ran the PCR with 60 Vbeta and 13 Jbeta primers. Measured with immunoSEQ multiplex PCR; TCRdb has only the in-frame clones, and not every one. The sample contains 160,000 or so clones, 60% to 80% of which appear only once. Specimen: PBMCs. The source of these receptors is a man aged 30 to 39 in good health and CMV-seropositive.

This clone was seen more than once but under ten times. Here the CDR3 reads CASRLLGGITEAFF. In nucleotides, the CDR3 is TGTGCCAGCAGACTCTTGGGGGGGATCACTGAAGCTTTCTTT. The chain has TRBV6-5 and TRBJ1-1; a possible D gene is TRBD1 (5 bases). V lost 6 bases and J 4 bases, leaving 15 bases between the germline ends. The CDR3 consists of 14 residues. Germline-derived CDR1 and CDR2 are MNHEY and SVGAGI.

The V gene is TRBV28, the J gene TRBJ2-1, with 10 positions matching TRBD1. Germline trimming cut 5 bases from V and 12 bases from J; bases unmatched to any gene: 4. The germline CDR1 and CDR2 sequences are MDHEN and SYDVKM. The CDR3 runs 12 residues. The CDR3 DNA reads as TGTGCCAGCAGTCCCCGGGACAGGGGGCAGTTCTTC. This translates into CASSPRDRGQFF.

Written as DNA, the CDR3 is TGTGCCAGCAGCCCTGGACACCAGAACACTGAAGCTTTCTTT. Amino acid sequence: CASSPGHQNTEAFF. The rearrangement uses TRBV7-2 and TRBJ1-1; possible D gene TRBD1, 5 bases. CDR3 size: 14 residues. Deletions cut 5 bases from V and 1 base from J, with 11 bases between. Germline V gene sequence: CDR1 SGHTA, CDR2 FQGNSA.

This clone has just one count. The chain's CDR3 is CASSLTGTGSYEQYF. DNA for the CDR3: TGTGCCAGCAGCTTAACCGGGACAGGGTCATACGAGCAGTACTTC. This chain connects TRBV7-9 to TRBJ2-7, with 9 bases identical to TRBD1. Germline trimming cut 2 bases from V and 4 bases from J; bases unmatched to any gene: 6. The CDR3 has 15 residues. Germline V gene data show CDR1 as SEHNR and CDR2 as FQNEAQ (reference sequence).

In this sample, this clone turned up once. The rearrangement uses TRBV30 and TRBJ2-3; 7 nucleotides align to TRBD2. Germline loops: CDR1 GTSNPN, CDR2 SVGIG (reference sequence). This CDR3 is built from 12 residues. The ends lost 8 bases at V and 1 base at J; junction bases unmatched: 3. As DNA, the CDR3 is TGTGCCGGTGCGGGGGGCACAGATACGCAGTATTTT. This codes for CAGAGGTDTQYF.

The chain recombines TRBV5-1 with TRBJ2-3; TRBD1 matches at 7 bases. Germline lookup yields CDR1 SGHRS and CDR2 YFSETQ. This CDR3 spans 14 amino acids. The junction had 7 bases not matched to a gene; V was cut back by 4 bases and J by 5 bases. This CDR3 reads CASSPGQSKDTQYF. DNA for the CDR3: TGCGCCAGCAGCCCGGGACAGTCTAAAGATACGCAGTATTTT.

This rearrangement joins TRBV11-2 to TRBJ2-7; weak D call: TRBD2 (5 bases). The germline V and J ends were trimmed by 5 bases and 3 bases, with 23 bases remaining between them. This CDR3 is 17 amino acids long. Per the germline V gene, CDR1 is SGHAT and CDR2 is FQNNGV. CDR3 region: CASSPPLGQTAGYEQYF. The DNA of the CDR3 is TGTGCCAGCAGCCCGCCCTTGGGCCAGACGGCGGGCTACGAGCAGTACTTC.

This rearrangement joins TRBV7-7 to TRBJ1-4; D is unclear. Trimming removed 5 bases at V and 4 bases at J, with 8 bases between. Germline V gene sequence: CDR1 SSHAT, CDR2 FNYEAQ (reference sequence). The CDR3 sequence is 13 residues long. The DNA of the CDR3 is TGTGCCAGCAGCCCCCAGATTAATGAAAAACTGTTTTTT. This sequence encodes CASSPQINEKLFF. The whole variable domain, filled in from reference TRBV7-7 and TRBJ1-4, reads GAGVSQSPRYKVTKRGQDVTLRCDPISSHATLYWYQQALGQGPEFLTYFNYEAQPDKSGLPSDRFSAERPEGSISTLTIQRTEQRDSAMYRCASSPQINEKLFFGSGTQLSVL.

A few counts support this clone. V usage is TRBV30 and J usage is TRBJ2-2; D may be TRBD2 (6 bases). V shed 4 bases and J shed 1 base, with 10 bases lying between them. The length of the CDR3 is 14 residues. Germline V lookup: CDR1 GTSNPN, CDR2 SVGIG (reference sequence). For the CDR3, the DNA is TGTGCCTGGACGGGACTCTTGAACACCGGGGAGCTGTTTTTT. It specifies CAWTGLLNTGELFF. Variable domain in full (rest from reference TRBV30 and TRBJ2-2): SQTIHQWPATLVQPVGSPLSLECTVEGTSNPNLYWYRQAAGRGLQLLFYSVGIGQISSEVPQNLSASRPQDRQFILSSKKLLLSDSGFYLCAWTGLLNTGELFFGEGSRLTVL.

The chain uses TRBV5-4 and TRBJ2-7; 7 nucleotides line up with TRBD1. Germline V gene sequence: CDR1 SGHNT, CDR2 YYREEE (reference sequence). With V trimmed by 0 bases and J by 4 bases, 1 base remained unmatched. The CDR3 is 13 amino acids. The CDR3 here is CASSLARGYEQYF. The DNA for the CDR3 is TGTGCCAGCAGCTTGGCCAGGGGGTACGAGCAGTACTTC. Variable domain in full (rest from reference TRBV5-4 and TRBJ2-7): ETGVTQSPTHLIKTRGQQVTLRCSSQSGHNTVSWYQQALGQGPQFIFQYYREEENGRGNFPPRFSGLQFPNYSSELNVNALELDDSALYLCASSLARGYEQYFGPGTRLTVT.

The chain couples TRBV9 to TRBJ2-7, with TRBD2 identical over 8 bases. Germline V gene lookup returns CDR1 SGDLS and CDR2 YYNGEE. The CDR3 has 16 residues. Losses at the gene ends were 3 bases for V and 3 bases for J; bases not matched to a gene: 11. The CDR3 DNA is TGTGCCAGCAGCGCAGAGGACACTAGCGGCCGCTACGAGCAGTACTTC. Its translation: CASSAEDTSGRYEQYF. Together with reference TRBV9 and TRBJ2-7, the CDR3 gives the full variable domain: DSGVTQTPKHLITATGQRVTLRCSPRSGDLSVYWYQQSLDQGLQFLIQYYNGEERAKGNILERFSAQQFPDLHSELNLSSLELGDSALYFCASSAEDTSGRYEQYFGPGTRLTVT.

This sequence joins TRBV7-3 and TRBJ1-1, with TRBD1 as a possible D gene (5 bases). CDR3 length: 14 amino acids. The V gene's germline CDR1 is SGHTA and CDR2 FQGTGA. V lost 5 bases to trimming and J lost 0 bases, with 10 bases between them. This chain's CDR3 is CASSPGGVNTEAFF. As DNA, the CDR3 is TGTGCCAGCAGCCCTGGGGGGGTGAACACTGAAGCTTTCTTT.

CDR3 coding DNA: TGTGCCAGCAGTGAAGGTGCTAGCGGTTACTACGAGCAGTACTTC. Protein sequence: CASSEGASGYYEQYF. V gene TRBV6-1 combines with J gene TRBJ2-5; 7 bases agree with TRBD2. The DNA end is more similar to TRBJ2-7, so the J call may be wrong. CDR3 length equals 15 residues. Germline CDR1 and CDR2: MNHNS and SASEGT.

The rearrangement uses TRBV7-9 and TRBJ2-1; 8 bases align to TRBD2. The trim removed 2 bases at V and 3 bases at J, leaving 9 bases unmatched. CDR3 length: 17 amino acids. CDR1 is SEHNR and CDR2 is FQNEAQ in the germline V gene (reference sequence). CDR3 coding DNA: TGTGCCAGCAGCTTAAGCCCCGGGGCGGGGGGCTACAATGAGCAGTTCTTC. Its protein is CASSLSPGAGGYNEQFF. The variable domain in full, with the rest retrieved from reference TRBV7-9 and TRBJ2-1, is DTGVSQNPRHKITKRGQNVTFRCDPISEHNRLYWYRQTLGQGPEFLTYFQNEAQLEKSRLLSDRFSAERPKGSFSTLEIQRTEQGDSAMYLCASSLSPGAGGYNEQFFGPGTRLTVL.

This clone was counted a single time. The CDR3 here is CASSIDPDEQYF. Here the CDR3 DNA reads TGTGCCAGCAGCATTGATCCGGACGAGCAGTACTTC. The chain carries TRBV7-3 and TRBJ2-7; no reliable D call. Trimming cost V 5 bases and J 5 bases, with 10 bases left between them. From germline, CDR1 is SGHTA and CDR2 FQGTGA. The CDR3 has 12 amino acids.

The chain has TRBV5-1 and TRBJ1-4; D is possibly TRBD1 (5 bases). V was trimmed by 4 bases and J by 3 bases, leaving 10 bases between them. The CDR3 length is 14 residues. CDR1 and CDR2 (germline): SGHRS, YFSETQ. The CDR3 DNA sequence: TGCGCCAGCAGCCGCGGGGCGGCTAATGAAAAACTGTTTTTT. Translation: CASSRGAANEKLFF.

CDR3 region: CASSRDRGRPEAFF. CDR3 in DNA: TGTGCCAGCAGCCGGGACAGGGGTAGACCTGAAGCTTTCTTT. J is TRBJ1-1 and V is TRBV6-1, with 10 positions matching TRBD1. With V trimmed by 6 bases and J by 6 bases, 7 bases remained unmatched. CDR3 length equals 14 residues. CDR1 is MNHNS and CDR2 is SASEGT in the germline V gene.

This chain links TRBV28 with TRBJ1-2, with 8 bases aligning to TRBD1. CDR1 is MDHEN and CDR2 is SYDVKM in the germline V gene. With V trimmed by 6 bases and J by 2 bases, 2 bases remained unmatched. CDR3 length equals 13 residues. CDR3 sequence: CASRTGGNYGYTF. For the CDR3, the DNA is TGTGCCAGCAGAACAGGGGGAAACTATGGCTACACCTTC.

This clone came up once. V gene TRBV30 combines with J gene TRBJ1-2, with TRBD1 matching over 7 bases. Germline V gene sequence: CDR1 GTSNPN, CDR2 SVGIG (reference sequence). V dropped 0 bases and J dropped 10; count of bases not matched to a gene: 11. The CDR3 runs to 14 residues. The CDR3, as DNA: TGTGCCTGGAGTGTGATGGGGACAGATGCGGACTACACCTTC. Translation gives CAWSVMGTDADYTF. The full variable domain, rest sourced from reference TRBV30 and TRBJ1-2, is SQTIHQWPATLVQPVGSPLSLECTVEGTSNPNLYWYRQAAGRGLQLLFYSVGIGQISSEVPQNLSASRPQDRQFILSSKKLLLSDSGFYLCAWSVMGTDADYTFGSGTRLTVV.

The chain has TRBV4-1 and TRBJ2-7, with TRBD1 matching over 11 bases. Germline CDR1 is MGHRA and CDR2 is YSYEKL. J lost 5 bases, V lost 4 bases, and 7 bases had no gene match. This CDR3 has 15 residues. Here the CDR3 reads CASSPRTGGKDEQYF. The CDR3 coding sequence is TGCGCCAGCAGCCCGCGGACAGGGGGCAAAGACGAGCAGTACTTC.

The J gene is TRBJ2-6, the V gene TRBV6-5; 8 bases fit TRBD1. This CDR3 is 15 amino acids long. V gave up 8 bases and J gave up 3 bases; unmatched junction bases: 6. Germline CDR1 reads MNHEY; CDR2 reads SVGAGI. The DNA of the CDR3 is TGTGCCAGCGGACAGGGTGAAGGTGGGGCCAACGTCCTGACTTTC. Translation: CASGQGEGGANVLTF.

As to this clone: This clone may be a read error of a much larger clone one base away. J is TRBJ1-1 and V is TRBV6-6, with D possibly matching TRBD1 (6 bases). The CDR3 sequence is 13 residues long. V lost 5 bases and J 1 base, leaving 8 bases between the germline ends. CDR1 is MNHNY, CDR2 SVGAGI, per germline (reference sequence). This chain's CDR3 is CASSAQGNTEAFF. CDR3 nucleotides: TGTGCCAGCAGTGCACAGGGGAACACTGAAGCTTTCTTT.

This clone was detected only once. The chain links TRBV29-1 to TRBJ2-5; TRBD1 might be the D (5 bases). Germline V gene sequence: CDR1 SQVTM, CDR2 ANQGSEA. The CDR3 is 13 amino acids. V shed 6 bases and J shed 1 base, with 12 bases lying between them. The CDR3 region has the DNA TGCAGCGTCTTACAGGCGTCCCAAGAGACCCAGTACTTC. This sequence encodes CSVLQASQETQYF.

Only one count was recorded for this clone. The gene calls are TRBV6-1 and TRBJ2-3; tentatively, D is TRBD1 (6 bases). The CDR3 totals 15 residues. In germline, CDR1 is MNHNS, CDR2 SASEGT. V lost 6 bases, J lost 1 base, and 14 bases lay in between. CDR3 sequence: CASRPGAWGTDTQYF. Written as DNA, the CDR3 is TGTGCCAGCAGACCAGGGGCCTGGGGCACAGATACGCAGTATTTT.

There are a few counts of this clone. The chain is built from TRBV11-2 and TRBJ2-7; TRBD1 matches 7 bases. Germline lookup yields CDR1 SGHAT and CDR2 FQNNGV. CDR3 length: 15 residues. Trimming at V came to 3 bases and at J to 0 bases, leaving 5 bases not matched to a gene. The CDR3 DNA reads TGTGCCAGCAGCTTTGCCGGGACAGACTCCTACGAGCAGTACTTC. This gives the protein CASSFAGTDSYEQYF.

The chain combines TRBV2 with TRBJ1-6; possible D gene TRBD1, 6 bases. Germline V gives CDR1 SNHLY, CDR2 FYNNEI. This CDR3 has 14 residues. The germline V and J ends were trimmed by 0 bases and 9 bases, with 9 bases remaining between them. In nucleotides, the CDR3 is TGTGCCAGCAGTGAAGCTCAGGGGCGTTCACCCCTCCACTTT. Protein product: CASSEAQGRSPLHF.

This clone was seen more than once but under ten times. The gene calls are TRBV9 and TRBJ1-1, with TRBD1 matching over 8 bases. Germline CDR1 SGDLS, CDR2 YYNGEE. After removal of 0 bases from V and 3 bases from J, the junction contained 7 bases not matched to a gene. The CDR3 has 16 residues. CDR3 bases: TGTGCCAGCAGCGTAGCCCCCAGGGGGCAGGACACTGAAGCTTTCTTT. Translated, it gives CASSVAPRGQDTEAFF.

The DNA of the CDR3 is TGTGCCAGCAGCCAAGAGCCCAGTCTTTTAGAGCAGTACTTC. Translation gives CASSQEPSLLEQYF. This sequence joins TRBV4-2 and TRBJ2-7; no reliable D call. The germline CDR1 and CDR2 sequences are LGHNA and YNFKEQ. The germline V and J ends were trimmed by 0 bases and 7 bases, with 13 bases remaining between them. The CDR3 is made up of 14 amino acids.